This T cell receptor (beta chain) was found in a study of T cell responses to AZD1222 COVID-19 vaccine (dated by TCRdb to about 2021). In terms of the full investigation: AZD1222 recipients given second doses at about 4 weeks or at about 12 weeks were pooled, since spike-specific TCR depth and breadth were not found to differ between the two schedules. TCR sequencing was performed for roughly 240 trial participants, of whom 200 to 220 were given two doses of AZD1222 and around 26 were given two doses of MenACWY control vaccine. Trial participants were enrolled by age into subgroups of 18-55, 56-69 and 70-plus years, and around 150, 29 and 61 TCR-sequenced participants, respectively, were included in these subgroups.

The CDR3 regions of human TCRbeta chains were subjected to immunosequencing. On the authors' methods: TCRs in the repertoires were matched against a reference library of SARS-CoV-2-specific TCRs that had been generated with the MIRA antigen-specificity platform. Breadth was defined as the fraction of unique TCRs that were SARS-CoV-2-associated, and depth was defined as the fraction of total T cells that were SARS-CoV-2-associated. Using the MIRA data, every spike-specific TCR was mapped to the spike region that the TCR reacted to and assigned to either a CD4 or a CD8 class. Log10-transformed breadth and depth values were compared by one-way ANOVA with Sidak's multiple comparisons tests. As stored in TCRdb, this immuneACCESS dataset retains in-frame rearrangements with V and J assigned. A fraction of the clones does not appear; measured against another copy, unresolved V genes explain less than half of the discrepancy, and the remainder lacks a known reason. That table furnishes V, J and clone size, whereas the DNA furnished D and trimming. In this sample the table shows some 190,000 clones, around 91% of which occur a single time. Of the sample, roughly 6.9% falls within the top ten clones.

Findings and caveats that apply to the study as a whole: The 56-69-year group was small, and its depth increase did not reach significance, likely because of low power. Only a handful of AZD1222 recipients were SARS-CoV-2 seropositive at baseline, limiting conclusions about previously exposed vaccinees. Reportedly, close to half of the unique spike-specific TCRs recognized epitopes lying outside the regions that are mutated in the B.1.351 and B.1.1.7 variants. After two AZD1222 doses, both the breadth and the depth of spike-specific TCRs were significantly higher than at day 0 and than in MenACWY recipients. The vaccine-associated CD4 TCRs covered the entire spike protein, and the dominant responses fell in regions 160-218 and 743-854. Because no day 14 peak-response samples were available, the repertoires could be characterized only after the peak T cell response. Most participants were white British and females outnumbered males, and the authors suggested that clonal diversity may have been underestimated.

With respect to this clone: Its antigen is currently not known. No base-level quality is on record; no much larger clone is a single base apart.

What the time point label conveys for this sample: baseline before first vaccination. Vaccinee samples were obtained from the UK trials COV001 and COV002, which included a single-blind randomized controlled phase 2/3 trial of AZD1222 (ChAdOx1 nCoV-19) in healthy adults. For TCRbeta chain sequencing, PBMC samples were collected from trial participants at day 0 and at day 28 after the second dose. The specimen was peripheral blood, collected on day 0 of AZD1222 vaccination. The origin of this receptor is an adult in good health.

The DNA is TGCGCCAGCAGCCACATCACCCGCTATTCTGGCACCGGGGAGCTGTTTTTT. Its protein product is CASSHITRYSGTGELFF. The sequence links TRBV4-1 to TRBJ2-2; a confident D gene designation cannot be given. CDR1 and CDR2, per the germline V gene, are MGHRA and YSYEKL. Including cysteine and phenylalanine, the CDR3 has 17 amino acids. Left in the record is the CDR3 DNA by itself, 51 bases read in frame from the first base. V is shortened by 3 bases, J by 4 bases, and the region joining them spans 18 bases.